Presented here are 9 T cell receptor beta chains from one specimen sequenced in a study of technical replicates of blood from a handful of donors (dated by TCRdb to 2016 to 2017). Library construction relied on the immunoSEQ multiplex PCR assay. TCRdb carries this immuneACCESS record with in-frame sequences only. Its versions omit some clonotypes, under half of them owing to an unresolved V gene in the studies checked, with the rest unexplained. The table for this sample lists more than 90,000 clones; almost 96% of them were counted only once. Clones ranked in the top ten supply 0.2% to 0.25% of the sample. Sequences were obtained from T cells isolated from PBMCs. The receptors were gathered from a human donor in good health.

V usage is TRBV14 and J usage is TRBJ1-1; no clear D. The CDR3 contains 14 residues. The V end was cut by 4 bases, the J end by 4 bases, with 13 bases between. Germline V gene lookup returns CDR1 SGHDN and CDR2 FVKESK. CDR3 in DNA: TGTGCCAGCAGCCCCAGGATGTCAGGCACTGAAGCTTTCTTT. Translation: CASSPRMSGTEAFF.

The V gene is TRBV6-1, the J gene TRBJ2-7; 10 nucleotides align to TRBD1. The CDR3 runs to 14 residues. V lost 5 bases to trimming and J lost 6 bases; unmatched junction nucleotides: 7. Germline lookup yields CDR1 MNHNS and CDR2 SASEGT. In DNA form, the CDR3 reads TGTGCCAGCAGTATACCCGGGACAGGGGTCGAGCAGTACTTC. Translating it yields CASSIPGTGVEQYF.

The chain recombines TRBV28 with TRBJ2-3; 11 bases fit TRBD2. The V gene end was trimmed by 4 bases and the J gene end by 4 bases; junction bases not matched to a gene: 10. CDR3 size: 17 residues. CDR1 MDHEN and CDR2 SYDVKM come from the germline V gene. The CDR3 DNA reads as TGTGCCAGCAGTTCCTTAGCGGGAGGGCCGGTTGCAGATACGCAGTATTTT. Protein product: CASSSLAGGPVADTQYF.

This rearrangement joins TRBV28 to TRBJ1-5, with D possibly being TRBD1 (6 bases). This CDR3 region has 16 residues. In germline, CDR1 is MDHEN, CDR2 SYDVKM. V shed 6 bases and J shed 0 bases, with 15 bases lying between them. CDR3 nucleotide sequence: TGTGCCAGCAGCCTGCAGGGGAAGTTTAGCAATCAGCCCCAGCATTTT. The encoded protein is CASSLQGKFSNQPQHF.

This rearrangement joins TRBV4-1 to TRBJ2-7; D gene ambiguous. Trimming took off 0 bases at V and 1 base at J, with 4 bases between the two ends. Germline values: CDR1 MGHRA, CDR2 YSYEKL. This CDR3 has 13 residues. The CDR3 protein is CASSQDGSYEQYF. CDR3 bases: TGCGCCAGCAGCCAAGACGGTTCCTACGAGCAGTACTTC.

The CDR3 DNA is TGCGCCAGCAGGGGTCAAGCGGGGGTCGGGAATGAGCAGTTCTTC. Amino acid sequence: CASRGQAGVGNEQFF. The chain uses TRBV5-1 and TRBJ2-1, with 8 positions matching TRBD2. Per the germline V gene, CDR1 is SGHRS and CDR2 is YFSETQ. The length of the CDR3 is 15 residues. With V trimmed by 5 bases and J by 7 bases, 11 bases remained unmatched.

The V gene is TRBV4-1, the J gene TRBJ1-1, with 8 bases identical to TRBD1. The CDR3 is made up of 15 amino acids. J gave up 6 bases and V 3 bases, and 9 bases lay outside the gene matches. The germline CDR1 and CDR2 sequences are MGHRA and YSYEKL. The chain's CDR3 is CASSQLTGAAPEAFF. CDR3 bases: TGCGCCAGCAGCCAGCTGACAGGGGCCGCCCCTGAAGCTTTCTTT.

This sequence joins TRBV4-2 and TRBJ2-2; possibly TRBD1 for D (6 bases). Trimming removed 5 bases at V and 4 bases at J, with 14 bases between. CDR1 is LGHNA, CDR2 YNFKEQ, per germline. CDR3 size: 15 residues. The CDR3: CASSFNLRGTGELFF. CDR3 nucleotides: TGTGCCAGCAGCTTTAATCTCAGGGGCACCGGGGAGCTGTTTTTT.

V usage is TRBV23-1 and J usage is TRBJ2-7, with D possibly being TRBD1 (5 bases). TRBV23-1 is placed among ORFs of uncertain function. V was clipped by 4 bases and J by 6 bases, with 22 bases between them. The CDR3 sequence is 16 residues long. CDR3 DNA sequence: TGCGCCAGCAGTCCCCTCCTTCGTGGAAGGGGCTGCGAGCAGTACTTC. Its protein product is CASSPLLRGRGCEQYF.